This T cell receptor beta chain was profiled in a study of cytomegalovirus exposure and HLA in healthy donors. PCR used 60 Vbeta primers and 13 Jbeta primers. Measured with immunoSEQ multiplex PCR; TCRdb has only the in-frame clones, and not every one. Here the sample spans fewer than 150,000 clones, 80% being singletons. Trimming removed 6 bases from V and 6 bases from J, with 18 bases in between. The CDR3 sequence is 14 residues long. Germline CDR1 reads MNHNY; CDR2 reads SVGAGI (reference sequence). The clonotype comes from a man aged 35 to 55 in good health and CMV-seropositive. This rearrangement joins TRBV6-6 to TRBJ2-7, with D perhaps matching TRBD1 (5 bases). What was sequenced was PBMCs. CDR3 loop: CASRIDTQGLEQYF. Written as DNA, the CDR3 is TGTGCCAGCAGAATAGATACCCAGGGTCTCGAGCAGTACTTC.